These 32 T cell receptor beta chains were sequenced from one sample in a study of blood T cell repertoires in COVID-19. The data were produced by immunoSEQ multiplex PCR, yet TCRdb's version contains in-frame clones alone and is incomplete. The table shows roughly 70,000 clones, with 90% to 95% occurring only once. Sequenced input: peripheral blood. These receptor sequences come from a man aged 50 to 60 with COVID-19, enrolled during active disease.

V gene TRBV30 combines with J gene TRBJ2-3, with a weak D call TRBD1 (6 bases). In germline, CDR1 is GTSNPN, CDR2 SVGIG (reference sequence). V lost 4 bases, J lost 2 bases, and 13 bases lay in between. The CDR3 extends over 14 amino acids. CDR3 nucleotide sequence: TGTGCCTGGAAGGACAGTAGATACACAGATACGCAGTATTTT. Translation: CAWKDSRYTDTQYF.

This clone was found once. The gene calls are TRBV6-1 and TRBJ2-3; 10 bases match TRBD2. CDR1 MNHNS and CDR2 SASEGT come from the germline V gene. CDR3 length: 15 residues. The V segment lost 6 bases and the J segment 4 bases; nucleotides outside the gene matches: 7. The CDR3 here is CASSLLAGEADTQYF. The CDR3 nucleotides are TGTGCCAGCAGCCTCCTAGCGGGAGAAGCAGATACGCAGTATTTT.

This clone was seen only once. The chain carries TRBV9 and TRBJ2-4, with 10 positions matching TRBD2. The CDR3 is 17 amino acids. V was pared by 4 bases and J by 0 bases, with 7 bases of the junction left unmatched. In germline, CDR1 is SGDLS, CDR2 YYNGEE. The CDR3 here is CASSPRTSGIAKNIQYF. CDR3 DNA: TGTGCCAGCAGCCCGAGGACTAGCGGAATAGCCAAAAACATTCAGTACTTC.

The rearrangement uses TRBV3-1 (or the pseudogene TRBV3-2) and TRBJ2-2, with 9 bases aligning to TRBD2. Germline CDR1 LGHDT, CDR2 YNNKEL (reference sequence). The CDR3 has 16 amino acids. The V gene end was trimmed by 4 bases and the J gene end by 1 base; junction bases not matched to a gene: 4. The CDR3 reads CASSPRTSVNTGELFF. DNA of the CDR3: TGTGCCAGCAGCCCCCGGACTAGCGTGAACACCGGGGAGCTGTTTTTT.

The gene calls are TRBV4-1 and TRBJ2-1, with 7 positions matching TRBD2. The V gene's germline CDR1 is MGHRA and CDR2 YSYEKL. V was pared by 1 base and J by 3 bases, with 6 bases of the junction left unmatched. The CDR3 has 16 amino acids. Here the CDR3 DNA reads TGCGCCAGCAGCCAAGTCCGACTAGCTATCTACAATGAGCAGTTCTTC. This gives the protein CASSQVRLAIYNEQFF.

This chain joins TRBV9 and TRBJ2-3; 9 bases are a match to TRBD2. From germline, CDR1 is SGDLS and CDR2 YYNGEE. V dropped 3 bases and J dropped 0; count of bases not matched to a gene: 5. The CDR3 is made up of 16 amino acids. The CDR3 reads CASSARAGGSTDTQYF. CDR3 coding DNA: TGTGCCAGCAGCGCCCGGGCGGGAGGGAGCACAGATACGCAGTATTTT.

The chain carries TRBV4-3 and TRBJ1-1, with a possible D match to TRBD1 (5 bases). Germline V lookup: CDR1 LGHNA, CDR2 YSLEER. V lost 8 bases and J 0 bases, leaving 7 bases between the germline ends. This CDR3 comprises 12 residues. CDR3 protein: CASGHLNTEAFF. The CDR3 DNA reads as TGCGCCAGCGGACATTTGAACACTGAAGCTTTCTTT.

The J gene is TRBJ1-4, the V gene TRBV29-1, with 8 bases that match TRBD1. This CDR3 is built from 12 residues. From germline, CDR1 is SQVTM and CDR2 ANQGSEA. J lost 7 bases, V lost 7 bases, and 5 bases had no gene match. The CDR3 loop is CSAKDRGEKLFF. CDR3 nucleotides: TGCAGCGCAAAAGACAGGGGTGAAAAACTGTTTTTT.

The chain is built from TRBV19 and TRBJ2-5, with 12 bases that match TRBD1. The CDR3 length is 15 residues. With V trimmed by 6 bases and J by 4 bases, 6 bases remained unmatched. The germline CDR1 and CDR2 sequences are LNHDA and SQIVND (reference sequence). CDR3 protein: CASRPGTGGTETQYF. CDR3 coding DNA: TGTGCCAGTAGGCCCGGGACAGGGGGCACAGAGACCCAGTACTTC.

The chain's CDR3 is CASSLEVRTGVSYEQYF. As DNA, the CDR3 is TGCGCCAGCAGCTTGGAAGTGAGGACAGGGGTGTCCTACGAGCAGTACTTC. V and J are TRBV5-1 and TRBJ2-7; 9 bases fit TRBD1. Per the germline V gene, CDR1 is SGHRS and CDR2 is YFSETQ. V lost 0 bases, J lost 1 base, and 8 bases stayed unmatched. This CDR3 contains 17 residues.

This clone was observed a single time. This chain uses TRBV28 with TRBJ2-5, with 9 nucleotides matching TRBD1. The CDR3 spans 14 residues. Germline CDR1 reads MDHEN; CDR2 reads SYDVKM. J gave up 4 bases and V 8 bases, and 8 bases lay outside the gene matches. CDR3 sequence reads: CASGDRGIGETQYF. Here the CDR3 DNA reads TGTGCCAGCGGCGACAGGGGGATCGGAGAGACCCAGTACTTC.

This chain uses TRBV10-3 with TRBJ1-1; the D gene is possibly TRBD1 (5 bases). Germline V gene sequence: CDR1 ENHRY, CDR2 SYGVKD. The CDR3 is 12 residues long. V lost 6 bases and J lost 1, with 6 bases in between. This CDR3 is CAIRGPNTEAFF. The CDR3 nucleotides are TGTGCCATCAGGGGGCCGAACACTGAAGCTTTCTTT.

The chain is built from TRBV14 and TRBJ2-1; 8 bases agree with TRBD2. The junction had 2 bases not matched to a gene; V was cut back by 4 bases and J by 9 bases. This CDR3 comprises 12 residues. Germline CDR1 is SGHDN and CDR2 is FVKESK. CDR3 protein: CASSLGRGEQFF. CDR3 in DNA: TGTGCCAGCAGCCTCGGGAGGGGTGAGCAGTTCTTC.

V is TRBV11-2 and J is TRBJ2-2, with D tentatively TRBD1 (6 bases). In germline, CDR1 is SGHAT, CDR2 FQNNGV. Trimming removed 3 bases from V and 4 bases from J, with 24 bases in between. This CDR3 contains 19 residues. CDR3 residues: CASSLVKIEGEQGTGELFF. The CDR3 DNA follows: TGTGCCAGCAGCTTGGTAAAGATAGAGGGAGAACAGGGCACCGGGGAGCTGTTTTTT. Full variable domain (remainder filled in from reference TRBV11-2 and TRBJ2-2): EAGVAQSPRYKIIEKRQSVAFWCNPISGHATLYWYQQILGQGPKLLIQFQNNGVVDDSQLPKDRFSAERLKGVDSTLKIQPAKLEDSAVYLCASSLVKIEGEQGTGELFFGEGSRLTVL.

The J gene is TRBJ2-3, the V gene TRBV7-2; 12 bases fit TRBD2. Unmatched junction bases numbered 6, after V lost 2 bases and J lost 3 bases. CDR1 is SGHTA, CDR2 FQGNSA, per germline. The CDR3 covers 17 residues. The DNA for the CDR3 is TGTGCCAGCAGCTTACGACTAGCGGGAGTAGGTACAGATACGCAGTATTTT. Translation: CASSLRLAGVGTDTQYF.

The chain recombines TRBV29-1 with TRBJ2-1; D is ambiguous. This CDR3 has 12 amino acids. V shed 6 bases and J shed 2 bases, with 8 bases lying between them. Germline CDR1 SQVTM, CDR2 ANQGSEA. This CDR3 is CSVEEPYNEQFF. For the CDR3, the DNA is TGCAGCGTCGAGGAACCCTACAATGAGCAGTTCTTC.

The chain employs TRBV5-1 and TRBJ2-5, with TRBD2 as a possible D gene (6 bases). Trimming removed 1 base at V and 5 bases at J, with 15 bases between. The CDR3 has 15 residues. In germline, CDR1 is SGHRS, CDR2 YFSETQ. CDR3 protein: CASSLRASRGETQYF. The CDR3 DNA sequence: TGCGCCAGCAGCTTGCGGGCTTCACGGGGGGAGACCCAGTACTTC.

J is TRBJ2-2 and V is TRBV4-2; TRBD2 aligns across 7 bases. Germline values: CDR1 LGHNA, CDR2 YNFKEQ. J lost 1 base, V lost 1 base, and 0 bases had no gene match. The CDR3 is 15 residues long. The CDR3 region has the DNA TGTGCCAGCAGCCAAGGCGGGAGGAACACCGGGGAGCTGTTTTTT. Amino acids: CASSQGGRNTGELFF.

The J gene is TRBJ2-7, the V gene TRBV27; 9 bases map to TRBD1. This CDR3 is built from 14 residues. CDR1 is MNHEY, CDR2 SMNVEV, per germline (reference sequence). The DNA of the CDR3 is TGTGCTTCCCCTCGAGACAGGGGGACCTACGAGCAGTACGTC. It translates to CASPRDRGTYEQYV.

The rearrangement uses TRBV5-1 and TRBJ1-1; 10 bases line up with TRBD1. The V segment lost 0 bases and the J segment 4 bases; nucleotides outside the gene matches: 3. The CDR3 has 15 amino acids. Germline CDR1 and CDR2: SGHRS and YFSETQ. The chain's CDR3 is CASSLGDRGGTEAFF. The CDR3 nucleotides read TGCGCCAGCAGCTTGGGGGACAGGGGTGGCACTGAAGCTTTCTTT.

The rearrangement joins TRBV9 to TRBJ2-7; 12 bases fit TRBD2. CDR1 is SGDLS and CDR2 is YYNGEE in the germline V gene. CDR3 length: 15 amino acids. The V gene end was trimmed by 4 bases and the J gene end by 2 bases; junction bases not matched to a gene: 4. The CDR3 loop reads CASSPGLAGPYEQYF. The DNA of the CDR3 is TGTGCCAGCAGCCCCGGACTAGCGGGACCCTACGAGCAGTACTTC.

This chain's CDR3 is CASRDRIRSTEAFF. CDR3 in DNA: TGTGCCAGCAGAGACAGGATTCGGAGCACTGAAGCTTTCTTT. The chain recombines TRBV11-1 with TRBJ1-1, with a tentative D call TRBD1 (6 bases). The V gene lost 6 bases and the J gene lost 4 bases, with 15 bases spanning the gap. Looked up from germline, CDR1 is SGHAT and CDR2 is FQDESV (reference sequence). The CDR3 loop spans 14 amino acids.

The gene calls are TRBV7-9 and TRBJ2-1, with TRBD1 identical over 7 bases. The CDR3 runs 15 residues. Germline trimming cut 2 bases from V and 2 bases from J; bases unmatched to any gene: 3. The germline V gene encodes CDR1 SEHNR and CDR2 FQNEAQ (reference sequence). As DNA, the CDR3 is TGTGCCAGCAGCTTAACCGGACAGGCCTACAATGAGCAGTTCTTC. This gives the protein CASSLTGQAYNEQFF.

The genes are TRBV5-1 and TRBJ1-1; TRBD1 is a possible D gene (6 bases). The CDR3 is 14 residues long. V was trimmed by 3 bases and J by 5 bases, leaving 14 bases between them. Germline-derived CDR1 and CDR2 are SGHRS and YFSETQ. The CDR3 DNA reads as TGCGCCAGCAGCTATGCAGGGGAGGGTACTGAAGCTTTCTTT. Protein: CASSYAGEGTEAFF.

The chain couples TRBV7-6 to TRBJ2-3; 9 bases are a match to TRBD2. Germline CDR1 SGHVS, CDR2 FNYEAQ. The CDR3 contains 17 residues. The ends lost 0 bases at V and 2 bases at J; junction bases unmatched: 6. The CDR3 DNA sequence: TGTGCCAGCAGCTTAGCGGGACTAGCCCCTGACACAGATACGCAGTATTTT. Translated, it gives CASSLAGLAPDTDTQYF.

The CDR3 reads CASSSMTGTGELFF. The CDR3 DNA reads as TGTGCCAGCAGTTCAATGACTGGGACCGGGGAGCTGTTTTTT. V is TRBV28 and J is TRBJ2-2; no firm D call. Between the trimmed V and J ends, which lost 4 bases and 5 bases, there was a span of 11 bases. The CDR3 loop spans 14 amino acids. Germline-derived CDR1 and CDR2 are MDHEN and SYDVKM.

The chain joins TRBV6-6 to TRBJ2-1; no definite D call. Germline V gene lookup returns CDR1 MNHNY and CDR2 SVGAGI (reference sequence). The CDR3 is 13 residues long. V was pared by 7 bases and J by 7 bases, with 14 bases between. CDR3 in DNA: TGTGCCAGCACCGGGTTAAGCTTAAATGAGCAGTTCTTC. Its translation is CASTGLSLNEQFF.

The chain couples TRBV2 to TRBJ1-1, with 11 bases matching TRBD1. The length of the CDR3 is 16 residues. Germline V gene sequence: CDR1 SNHLY, CDR2 FYNNEI. Trimming at V came to 7 bases and at J to 0 bases, leaving 7 bases not matched to a gene. CDR3 amino acids: CASTRDRGVVNTEAFF. The CDR3 bases are TGTGCCAGCACTCGGGACAGGGGGGTGGTGAACACTGAAGCTTTCTTT.

The chain employs TRBV5-1 and TRBJ2-6, with D unclear. Germline V lookup: CDR1 SGHRS, CDR2 YFSETQ. The germline V and J ends were trimmed by 3 bases and 6 bases, with 13 bases remaining between them. The CDR3 has 15 amino acids. The DNA of the CDR3 is TGCGCCAGCAGCTCAGGCCCTCAGGAGGCCAACGTCCTGACTTTC. Translation: CASSSGPQEANVLTF.

The CDR3, as DNA: TGTGCCAGCAGCTTAGAAGTAGGACTAGCGGGAGTCACAGATACGCAGTATTTT. It translates to CASSLEVGLAGVTDTQYF. J is TRBJ2-3 and V is TRBV13; 13 positions match TRBD2. J lost 2 bases, V lost 1 base, and 6 bases had no gene match. The germline CDR1 and CDR2 sequences are PRHDT and FYEKMQ (reference sequence). The CDR3 has 18 amino acids.

The chain has TRBV4-2 and TRBJ2-5; 10 positions agree with TRBD2. After removal of 5 bases from V and 5 bases from J, the junction contained 14 bases not matched to a gene. Germline CDR1 and CDR2: LGHNA and YNFKEQ. This CDR3 spans 17 amino acids. This CDR3 is CASSSSGLAALGETQYF. The CDR3 bases are TGTGCCAGCAGCTCCAGCGGACTAGCGGCTCTAGGGGAGACCCAGTACTTC.

In this sample, this clone turned up once. This sequence joins TRBV9 and TRBJ2-1; the match to TRBD2 covers 11 bases. The length of the CDR3 is 15 residues. CDR1 and CDR2 from the germline V gene are SGDLS and YYNGEE. The trim removed 1 base at V and 7 bases at J, leaving 4 bases unmatched. CDR3 sequence reads: CASSVRTSGRNEQFF. The DNA of the CDR3 is TGTGCCAGCAGCGTAAGGACTAGCGGGCGAAATGAGCAGTTCTTC.